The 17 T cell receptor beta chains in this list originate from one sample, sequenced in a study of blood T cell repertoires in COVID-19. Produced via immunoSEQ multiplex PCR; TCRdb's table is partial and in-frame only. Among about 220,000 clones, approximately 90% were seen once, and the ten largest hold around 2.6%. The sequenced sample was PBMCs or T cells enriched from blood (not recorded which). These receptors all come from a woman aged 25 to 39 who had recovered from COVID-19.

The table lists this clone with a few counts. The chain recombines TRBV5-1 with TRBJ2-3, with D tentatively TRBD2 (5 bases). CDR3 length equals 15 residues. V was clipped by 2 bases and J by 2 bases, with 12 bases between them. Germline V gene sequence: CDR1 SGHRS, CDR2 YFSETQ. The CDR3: CASSFFSGSTDTQYF. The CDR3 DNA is TGCGCCAGCAGCTTTTTTTCGGGGTCCACAGATACGCAGTATTTT.

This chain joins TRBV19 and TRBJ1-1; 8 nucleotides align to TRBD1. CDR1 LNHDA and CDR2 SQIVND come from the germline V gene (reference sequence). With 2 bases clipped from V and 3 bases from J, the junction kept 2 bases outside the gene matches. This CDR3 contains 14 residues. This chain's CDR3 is CASSIQGAYTEAFF. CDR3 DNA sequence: TGTGCCAGTAGTATACAGGGGGCCTACACTGAAGCTTTCTTT.

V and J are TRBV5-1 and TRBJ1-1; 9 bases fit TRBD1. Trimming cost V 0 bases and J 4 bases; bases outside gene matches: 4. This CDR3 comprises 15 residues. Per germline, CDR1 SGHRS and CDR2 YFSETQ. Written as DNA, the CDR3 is TGCGCCAGCAGCTTGGAAGGGACAGGGTTCACTGAAGCTTTCTTT. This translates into CASSLEGTGFTEAFF.

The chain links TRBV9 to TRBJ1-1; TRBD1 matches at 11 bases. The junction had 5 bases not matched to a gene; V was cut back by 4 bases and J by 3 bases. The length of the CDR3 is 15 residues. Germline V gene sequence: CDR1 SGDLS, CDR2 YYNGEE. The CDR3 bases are TGTGCCAGCAGCCTCACGGGACAGGGGGACACTGAAGCTTTCTTT. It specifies CASSLTGQGDTEAFF.

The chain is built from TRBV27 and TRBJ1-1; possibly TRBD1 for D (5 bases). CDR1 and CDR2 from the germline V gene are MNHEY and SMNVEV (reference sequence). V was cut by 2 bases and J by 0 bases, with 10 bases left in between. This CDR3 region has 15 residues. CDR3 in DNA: TGTGCCAGCAGTTTAGACAGAAAGATGAACACTGAAGCTTTCTTT. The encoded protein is CASSLDRKMNTEAFF.

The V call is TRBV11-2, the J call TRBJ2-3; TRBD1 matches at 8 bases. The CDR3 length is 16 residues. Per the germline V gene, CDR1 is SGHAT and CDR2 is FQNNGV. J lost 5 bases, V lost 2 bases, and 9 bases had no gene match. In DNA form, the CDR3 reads TGTGCCAGCAGCTTATCGGGCAGGGGGCAAATAGATACGCAGTATTTT. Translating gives CASSLSGRGQIDTQYF.

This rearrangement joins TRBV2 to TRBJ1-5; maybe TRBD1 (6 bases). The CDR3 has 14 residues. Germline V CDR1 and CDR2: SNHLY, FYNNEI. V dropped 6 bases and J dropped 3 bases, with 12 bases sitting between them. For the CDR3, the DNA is TGTGCCAGCAGCGACAGGAGCTTCAATCAGCCCCAGCATTTT. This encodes CASSDRSFNQPQHF.

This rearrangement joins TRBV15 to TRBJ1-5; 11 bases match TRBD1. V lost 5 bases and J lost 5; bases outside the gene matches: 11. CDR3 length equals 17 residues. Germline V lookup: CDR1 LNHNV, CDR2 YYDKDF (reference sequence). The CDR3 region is CATSGVRTGGADQPQHF. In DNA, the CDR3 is TGTGCCACCAGCGGGGTGAGGACAGGGGGCGCGGATCAGCCCCAGCATTTT.

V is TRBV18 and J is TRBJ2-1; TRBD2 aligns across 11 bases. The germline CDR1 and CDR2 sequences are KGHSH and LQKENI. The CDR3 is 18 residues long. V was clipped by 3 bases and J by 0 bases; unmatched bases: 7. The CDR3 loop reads CASSPRLAGSSSYNEQFF. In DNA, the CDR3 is TGTGCCAGCTCACCCAGACTAGCGGGGAGTAGCTCCTACAATGAGCAGTTCTTC.

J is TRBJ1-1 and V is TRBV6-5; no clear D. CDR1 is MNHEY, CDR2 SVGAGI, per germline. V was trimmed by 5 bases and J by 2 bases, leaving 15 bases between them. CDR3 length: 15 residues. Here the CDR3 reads CASSPLGRINTEAFF. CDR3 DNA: TGTGCCAGCAGTCCACTCGGGAGAATAAACACTGAAGCTTTCTTT.

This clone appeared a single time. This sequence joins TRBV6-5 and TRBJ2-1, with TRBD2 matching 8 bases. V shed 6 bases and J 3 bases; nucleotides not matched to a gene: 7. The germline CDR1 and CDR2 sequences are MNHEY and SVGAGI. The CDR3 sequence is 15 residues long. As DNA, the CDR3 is TGTGCCAGCAGCTATAGTAGCGGGGACTACAATGAGCAGTTCTTC. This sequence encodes CASSYSSGDYNEQFF.

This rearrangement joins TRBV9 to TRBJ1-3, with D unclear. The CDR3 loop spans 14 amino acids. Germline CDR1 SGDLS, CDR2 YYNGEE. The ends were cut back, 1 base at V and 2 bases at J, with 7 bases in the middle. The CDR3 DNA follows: TGTGCCAGCAGCGTACACAGCCCTGGAAACACCATATATTTT. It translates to CASSVHSPGNTIYF.

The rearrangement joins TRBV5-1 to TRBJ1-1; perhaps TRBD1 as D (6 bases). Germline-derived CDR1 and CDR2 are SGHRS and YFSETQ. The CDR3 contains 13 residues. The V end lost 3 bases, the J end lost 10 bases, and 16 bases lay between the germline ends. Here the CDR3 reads CASSSGTSMTAFF. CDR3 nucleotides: TGCGCCAGCAGCTCCGGGACATCTATGACAGCTTTCTTT.

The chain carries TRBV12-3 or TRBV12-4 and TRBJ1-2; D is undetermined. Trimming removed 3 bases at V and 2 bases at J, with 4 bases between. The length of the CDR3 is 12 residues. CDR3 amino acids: CASSLGNYGYTF. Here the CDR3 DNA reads TGTGCCAGCAGTTTGGGCAACTATGGCTACACCTTC.

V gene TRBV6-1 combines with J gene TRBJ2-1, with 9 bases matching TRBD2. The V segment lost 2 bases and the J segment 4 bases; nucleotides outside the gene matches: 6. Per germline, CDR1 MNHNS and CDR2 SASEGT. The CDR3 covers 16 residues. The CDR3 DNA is TGTGCCAGCAGTGAAAACCCGGGACTAGCTTACAATGAGCAGTTCTTC. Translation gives CASSENPGLAYNEQFF.

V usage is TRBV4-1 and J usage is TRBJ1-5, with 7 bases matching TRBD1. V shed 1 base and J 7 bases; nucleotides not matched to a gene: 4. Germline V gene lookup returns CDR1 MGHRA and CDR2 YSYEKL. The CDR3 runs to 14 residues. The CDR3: CASSQADRVQPQHF. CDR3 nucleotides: TGCGCCAGCAGCCAAGCCGACAGGGTACAGCCCCAGCATTTT.

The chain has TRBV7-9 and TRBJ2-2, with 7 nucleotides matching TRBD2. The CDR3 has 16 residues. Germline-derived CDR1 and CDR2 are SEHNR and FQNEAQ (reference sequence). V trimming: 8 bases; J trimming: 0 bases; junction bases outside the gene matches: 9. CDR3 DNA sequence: TGTGCCAGCGGAGGGTTGCGGGGGACGAACACCGGGGAGCTGTTTTTT. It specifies CASGGLRGTNTGELFF.